This passage covers 27 T cell receptor beta chains from one sample sequenced in a study of cytomegalovirus exposure and HLA in healthy donors. The PCR employed 60 Vbeta primers together with 13 Jbeta primers. Generated by immunoSEQ multiplex PCR, the TCRdb table keeps only in-frame clones and is missing some. The sample lists 200,000 or so clones, 84% occurring once. The sample comprised PBMCs. The receptor source for this set is a boy between 10 and 17 years old in good health and CMV-seronegative.

This chain joins TRBV5-1 and TRBJ1-1; tentative D call: TRBD1 (6 bases). With 0 bases removed from V and 2 bases from J, the gap between germline ends came to 8 bases. Germline CDR1 SGHRS, CDR2 YFSETQ. The CDR3 sequence is 14 residues long. In DNA, the CDR3 is TGCGCCAGCAGCTTGGGGGGGCGAAACACTGAAGCTTTCTTT. It yields the protein CASSLGGRNTEAFF.

This clone came up once. This rearrangement joins TRBV5-8 to TRBJ2-1, with 11 bases matching TRBD2. CDR3 size: 15 residues. Germline assignment: CDR1 SGHTS and CDR2 YDEGEE. After removal of 4 bases from V and 8 bases from J, the junction contained 8 bases not matched to a gene. The CDR3 DNA reads TGTGCCAGCAGCACCGGGACTAGCGGAGGCGATGAGCAGTTCTTC. This codes for CASSTGTSGGDEQFF.

The chain recombines TRBV6-5 with TRBJ2-2; weak D call: TRBD2 (5 bases). The CDR3 spans 13 residues. V shed 6 bases and J shed 6 bases, with 11 bases lying between them. Germline CDR1 MNHEY, CDR2 SVGAGI. The CDR3 DNA reads TGTGCCAGCAGATTAGACGGGGCCGGGGAGCTGTTTTTT. Translating it yields CASRLDGAGELFF.

The chain is built from TRBV21-1 and TRBJ1-2; the DNA was not compared with TRBD1, the D call given in the table. TRBV21-1 is reported as a pseudogene. The CDR3 covers 19 residues. CDR3 region: CASSEIRPGTGDWDYGYTF. DNA for the CDR3: TGTGCCAGCAGCGAAATTCGTCCCGGGACAGGGGATTGGGACTATGGCTACACCTTC.

This clone was seen only once. This rearrangement joins TRBV11-2 to TRBJ2-5, with 8 bases matching TRBD2. The V and J ends lost 8 bases and 4 bases, in that order; junction bases with no gene match: 6. The CDR3 is 13 amino acids. Germline V gives CDR1 SGHAT, CDR2 FQNNGV. The DNA for the CDR3 is TGTGCCAGCGGAACTGCGGGAGGAGAGACCCAGTACTTC. Translating it yields CASGTAGGETQYF.

This clone was observed once. V is TRBV2 and J is TRBJ1-5, with 7 bases matching TRBD1. Germline V CDR1 and CDR2: SNHLY, FYNNEI. The CDR3 has 14 amino acids. The trim removed 3 bases at V and 7 bases at J, leaving 6 bases unmatched. The CDR3 DNA reads TGTGCCAGCAGTGACTACAGGGGATCCCAGCCCCAGCATTTT. Encoded protein: CASSDYRGSQPQHF.

The table lists this clone with a count of one. The chain combines TRBV10-1 with TRBJ1-5, with TRBD1 as a possible D gene (6 bases). Germline CDR1 WNHNN, CDR2 SYGVQD (reference sequence). Between the trimmed V and J ends, which lost 2 bases and 13 bases, there was a span of 12 bases. The CDR3 runs to 12 residues. This CDR3 reads CASSEMGGQQHF. CDR3 nucleotide sequence: TGCGCCAGCAGTGAGATGGGGGGGCAACAGCATTTT.

In this sample, this clone turned up a few times. The chain joins TRBV6-4 to TRBJ2-3; D is ambiguous. Germline CDR1 is MRHNA and CDR2 is SNTAGT. With 0 bases removed from V and 3 bases from J, the gap between germline ends came to 7 bases. There are 14 residues in the CDR3. Here the CDR3 DNA reads TGTGCCAGCAGTGACTCGGTAGAGACAGATACGCAGTATTTT. Protein sequence: CASSDSVETDTQYF.

This rearrangement joins TRBV13 to TRBJ1-2; no definite D call. Germline loops: CDR1 PRHDT, CDR2 FYEKMQ (reference sequence). The CDR3 has 12 amino acids. V was cut by 3 bases and J by 9 bases, with 11 bases left in between. The CDR3 DNA follows: TGTGCCAGCAGCTTTCAGGATAGGAGCTACACCTTC. This sequence encodes CASSFQDRSYTF.

V gene TRBV27 combines with J gene TRBJ2-1; 8 bases are a match to TRBD2. CDR3 length: 16 residues. Germline CDR1 and CDR2: MNHEY and SMNVEV (reference sequence). V trimming: 6 bases; J trimming: 6 bases; junction bases outside the gene matches: 13. In DNA form, the CDR3 reads TGTGCCAGCAGCCACCGGTTGGGCGGGGGGCTCAATGAGCAGTTCTTC. Translating gives CASSHRLGGGLNEQFF.

The CDR3 sequence is CASSGASGIWEQYF. In DNA, the CDR3 is TGTGCCAGCAGCGGAGCTAGCGGGATATGGGAGCAGTACTTC. V gene TRBV13 combines with J gene TRBJ2-7; 9 bases line up with TRBD2. Germline CDR1 is PRHDT and CDR2 is FYEKMQ (reference sequence). The CDR3 contains 14 residues. J lost 7 bases, V lost 5 bases, and 9 bases had no gene match. Filled out from reference TRBV13 and TRBJ2-7, the complete variable domain reads AAGVIQSPRHLIKEKRETATLKCYPIPRHDTVYWYQQGPGQDPQFLISFYEKMQSDKGSIPDRFSAQQFSDYHSELNMSSLELGDSALYFCASSGASGIWEQYFGPGTRLTVT.

The J gene is TRBJ1-6, the V gene TRBV5-1; weak D call: TRBD1 (6 bases). This CDR3 has 15 amino acids. Trimming pared 5 bases from V and 0 bases from J, leaving 9 bases between. CDR1 and CDR2 (germline): SGHRS, YFSETQ. The CDR3 loop is CASRPDSSYNSPLHF. In DNA, the CDR3 is TGCGCCAGCAGACCGGACAGCTCCTATAATTCACCCCTCCACTTT.

This clone was detected only once. V and J are TRBV5-1 and TRBJ2-2; 7 bases line up with TRBD1. The V gene's germline CDR1 is SGHRS and CDR2 YFSETQ. The V and J ends lost 2 bases and 6 bases, in that order; junction bases with no gene match: 4. This CDR3 has 14 amino acids. The CDR3 sequence is CASSFWQGAGELFF. CDR3 coding DNA: TGCGCCAGCAGCTTTTGGCAGGGGGCCGGGGAGCTGTTTTTT.

J is TRBJ2-3 and V is TRBV7-9; D is unclear. CDR3 size: 11 residues. The ends were cut back, 4 bases at V and 3 bases at J, with 2 bases in the middle. The V gene's germline CDR1 is SEHNR and CDR2 FQNEAQ (reference sequence). CDR3 sequence: CASSSTDTQYF. CDR3 bases: TGTGCCAGCAGCTCAACAGATACGCAGTATTTT.

The V gene is TRBV25-1, the J gene TRBJ2-3, with TRBD1 matching over 8 bases. Germline CDR1 reads MGHDK; CDR2 reads SYGVNS. The CDR3 has 15 amino acids. V dropped 7 bases and J dropped 4; count of bases not matched to a gene: 10. The CDR3 sequence: CASTPGQGAADTQYF. The DNA of the CDR3 is TGTGCCAGCACTCCGGGGCAGGGGGCCGCAGATACGCAGTATTTT.

This chain joins TRBV5-1 and TRBJ2-7; 13 bases are a match to TRBD2. The CDR3 has 17 amino acids. Looked up from germline, CDR1 is SGHRS and CDR2 is YFSETQ. V dropped 1 base and J dropped 0; count of bases not matched to a gene: 4. CDR3 in amino acids: CASSLTSGGAHSYEQYF. The CDR3 region has the DNA TGCGCCAGCAGCTTGACTAGCGGGGGGGCCCACTCCTACGAGCAGTACTTC. Together with reference TRBV5-1 and TRBJ2-7, the CDR3 gives the full variable domain: KAGVTQTPRYLIKTRGQQVTLSCSPISGHRSVSWYQQTPGQGLQFLFEYFSETQRNKGNFPGRFSGRQFSNSRSEMNVSTLELGDSALYLCASSLTSGGAHSYEQYFGPGTRLTVT.

This clone was recorded a few times. The chain carries TRBV4-2 and TRBJ2-7, with no clear D. V was pared by 3 bases and J by 2 bases, with 14 bases between. Germline CDR1 LGHNA, CDR2 YNFKEQ. This CDR3 region has 15 residues. The CDR3 bases are TGTGCCAGCAGCCAGGCTCGACTCAGAACCTACGAGCAGTACTTC. Protein: CASSQARLRTYEQYF.

The rearrangement joins TRBV27 to TRBJ1-6, with D unresolved. Deletions cut 0 bases from V and 9 bases from J, with 6 bases between. Germline V lookup: CDR1 MNHEY, CDR2 SMNVEV (reference sequence). CDR3 length: 13 amino acids. DNA of the CDR3: TGTGCCAGCAGTTTATCGGTCAGTTCACCCCTCCACTTT. This translates into CASSLSVSSPLHF.

V is TRBV7-9 and J is TRBJ1-2; 9 bases line up with TRBD1. V lost 3 bases, J lost 6 bases, and 5 bases stayed unmatched. Germline loops: CDR1 SEHNR, CDR2 FQNEAQ (reference sequence). There are 14 residues in the CDR3. The CDR3 DNA reads TGTGCCAGCAGCTTCGGGACAGGGTCGGATGGCTACACCTTC. Translated, it gives CASSFGTGSDGYTF.

The rearrangement joins TRBV12-5 to TRBJ1-1, with D possibly matching TRBD1 (5 bases). The germline CDR1 and CDR2 sequences are LGHNT and FRNRAP. V lost 4 bases, J lost 3 bases, and 9 bases lay in between. This CDR3 is built from 13 residues. In nucleotides, the CDR3 is TGTGCTAGTGGTTCCACAGGATACACTGAAGCTTTCTTT. It yields the protein CASGSTGYTEAFF.

Comments on this clone: This same CDR3 is encoded by further DNA sequences in the sample. The CDR3 sequence: CASSLNYEQYF. CDR3 in DNA: TGTGCCAGCAGCCTTAACTACGAGCAGTACTTC. J is TRBJ2-7 and V is TRBV28; unclear D gene. Trimming left V 6 bases short and J 3 bases short, with 6 bases between. Per the germline V gene, CDR1 is MDHEN and CDR2 is SYDVKM. CDR3 size: 11 residues.

In nucleotides, the CDR3 is TGTGCCAGCAGCCTTCTCAGGGGCGGCGAAAAACTGTTTTTT. It translates to CASSLLRGGEKLFF. The chain links TRBV7-8 to TRBJ1-4; TRBD1 is a possible D gene (6 bases). CDR1 is SGHVS and CDR2 is FQNEAQ in the germline V gene. The CDR3 length is 14 residues. V lost 5 bases and J 8 bases, leaving 15 bases between the germline ends.

This chain joins TRBV28 and TRBJ1-3; D might be TRBD1 (6 bases). This CDR3 contains 16 residues. CDR1 and CDR2 from the germline V gene are MDHEN and SYDVKM. Trimming cost V 6 bases and J 4 bases, with 19 bases left between them. The CDR3 region has the DNA TGTGCCAGCAGAAAACAGGGTATCACCTCAGGAAACACCATATATTTT. Translating it yields CASRKQGITSGNTIYF.

This clone came up once. The genes are TRBV6-6 and TRBJ1-6, with 7 nucleotides matching TRBD1. The germline V gene has CDR1 MNHNY and CDR2 SVGAGI (reference sequence). V gave up 5 bases and J gave up 4 bases; unmatched junction bases: 5. This CDR3 has 15 amino acids. CDR3 protein: CASSHQGGYNSPLHF. The CDR3 region has the DNA TGTGCCAGCAGTCATCAGGGGGGATATAATTCACCCCTCCACTTT.

CDR3 sequence (DNA): TGCGCCACCAAGACAGGCTACAATCAGCCCCAGCATTTT. As protein: CATKTGYNQPQHF. The chain joins TRBV10-2 to TRBJ1-5; a possible D gene is TRBD1 (6 bases). The length of the CDR3 is 13 residues. Trimming left V 10 bases short and J 3 bases short, with 13 bases between. Germline lookup yields CDR1 WSHSY and CDR2 SAAADI.

This clone came up once. The chain has TRBV9 and TRBJ1-4, with TRBD1 matching over 7 bases. V was clipped by 0 bases and J by 5 bases; unmatched bases: 10. The CDR3 extends over 17 amino acids. Germline CDR1 reads SGDLS; CDR2 reads YYNGEE. The CDR3 is CASSVGGGDSKNEKLFF. The CDR3 DNA is TGTGCCAGCAGCGTAGGCGGGGGGGACAGTAAGAATGAAAAACTGTTTTTT.

V gene TRBV10-3 combines with J gene TRBJ2-7, with 10 positions matching TRBD2. From germline, CDR1 is ENHRY and CDR2 SYGVKD. J was trimmed by 1 base and V by 6 bases; bases with no gene match: 6. This CDR3 contains 15 residues. The CDR3 DNA sequence: TGTGCCATCAGAAGTCCTAGCGGGAGATCCTACGAGCAGTACTTC. Translated, it gives CAIRSPSGRSYEQYF.